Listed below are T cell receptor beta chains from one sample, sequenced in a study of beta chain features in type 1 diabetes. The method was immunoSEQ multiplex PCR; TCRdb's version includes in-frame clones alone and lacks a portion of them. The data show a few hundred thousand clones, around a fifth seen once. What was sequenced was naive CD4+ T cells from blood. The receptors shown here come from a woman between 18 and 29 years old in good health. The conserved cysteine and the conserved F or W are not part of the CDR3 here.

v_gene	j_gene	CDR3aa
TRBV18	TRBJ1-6	ASSPGSAGSPLH
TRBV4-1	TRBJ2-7	ASSPQEGEAQY
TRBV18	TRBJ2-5	ASSPPAQGAQTQY
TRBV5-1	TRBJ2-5	ASSPGDRSQETQY
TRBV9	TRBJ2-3	ASSVASSLRTDTQY
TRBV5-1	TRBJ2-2	ASSLAGLNTGELF
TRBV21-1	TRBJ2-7	ASSKIQAALCEQY
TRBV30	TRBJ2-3	AWSVASGSPDTQY
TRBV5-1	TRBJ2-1	ASARTGMGVDEQF
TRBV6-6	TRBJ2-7	ATRQVSYEQY
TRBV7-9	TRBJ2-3	ASSYGRAGASTDTQY
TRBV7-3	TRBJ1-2	ASSYLQGTGYT
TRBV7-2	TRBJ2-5	ASSLALAGGQETQY
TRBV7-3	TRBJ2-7	ASSPGTGTYEQY
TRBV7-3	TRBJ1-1	ASSPGSMNTEAF
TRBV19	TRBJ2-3	ASSTYTDTQY
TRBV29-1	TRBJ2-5	SVEPQGPRTQY
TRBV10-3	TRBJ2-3	AISGARGGSTDTQY
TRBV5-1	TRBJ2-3	ASSPDRADTQY
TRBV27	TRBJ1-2	ASSITGQGYGYT
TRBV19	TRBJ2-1	ASSPDLVTEQF
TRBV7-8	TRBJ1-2	ASSGRTGGWIYGYT
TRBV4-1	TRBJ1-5	ASSQGQGASGQPQH
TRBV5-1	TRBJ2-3	ASSSLLGDTQY
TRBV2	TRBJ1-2	ASSEDQGNGYT
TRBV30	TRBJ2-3	AWGRAGGPGDTQY
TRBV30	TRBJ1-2	AWRVTGGPVGGYT
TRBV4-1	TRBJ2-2	ASSQKGTGELF